The 30 T cell receptor beta chains in this list originate from one sample, sequenced in a study of cytomegalovirus exposure and HLA in healthy donors. This PCR relied on a set of 60 Vbeta primers and 13 Jbeta primers. Method: immunoSEQ multiplex PCR; TCRdb's copy keeps in-frame clones and lacks some. The table lists around 100,000 clones, 70% of them singletons. The specimen was PBMCs. The receptors shown here come from a man aged 40-49 years in good health and CMV-seropositive.

V is TRBV2 and J is TRBJ2-7, with D maybe TRBD2 (6 bases). Germline lookup yields CDR1 SNHLY and CDR2 FYNNEI. The germline V and J ends were trimmed by 6 bases and 4 bases, with 19 bases remaining between them. The CDR3 extends over 15 amino acids. DNA of the CDR3: TGTGCCAGCAGGAAGGCGGGATCCGCCAATTACGAGCAGTACTTC. It encodes CASRKAGSANYEQYF.

The count of this clone is one. This chain links TRBV6-5 with TRBJ2-1; TRBD2 matches at 15 bases. The J segment lost 8 bases and the V segment lost 6 bases, leaving 5 bases of the junction unmatched. CDR3 length: 15 residues. Germline CDR1 reads MNHEY; CDR2 reads SVGAGI. The CDR3 region is CASRGLAGGIHEQFF. The CDR3 DNA reads TGTGCCAGCAGAGGACTAGCGGGAGGGATCCATGAGCAGTTCTTC.

The chain is built from TRBV29-1 and TRBJ2-5, with 9 bases fitting TRBD1. The CDR3 spans 13 residues. Trimming removed 7 bases from V and 5 bases from J; junction bases left unmatched: 8. Looked up from germline, CDR1 is SQVTM and CDR2 is ANQGSEA. CDR3 protein: CSAVGTGRETQYF. The CDR3 DNA reads TGCAGCGCCGTGGGGACAGGGCGGGAGACCCAGTACTTC.

V gene TRBV6-5 combines with J gene TRBJ1-5; D may be TRBD1 (5 bases). The V and J ends lost 0 bases and 4 bases respectively, with 10 bases between them. The germline gives CDR1 MNHEY, CDR2 SVGAGI. This CDR3 comprises 15 residues. CDR3 DNA sequence: TGTGCCAGCAGTTACTCCAGGCAGGGTAATCAGCCCCAGCATTTT. Its protein is CASSYSRQGNQPQHF.

This clone was counted between two and nine times. This sequence joins TRBV5-1 and TRBJ1-4; 7 bases align to TRBD1. In germline, CDR1 is SGHRS, CDR2 YFSETQ. The CDR3 length is 14 residues. J was trimmed by 7 bases and V by 7 bases; bases with no gene match: 10. CDR3 in amino acids: CASGVNQGGEKLFF. The CDR3 DNA sequence: TGCGCCAGCGGGGTAAATCAGGGGGGTGAAAAACTGTTTTTT.

This chain uses TRBV14 with TRBJ1-2, with 9 bases lining up with TRBD1. Trimming cost V 1 base and J 4 bases; bases outside gene matches: 13. CDR1 is SGHDN, CDR2 FVKESK, per germline. The CDR3 runs to 18 residues. As DNA, the CDR3 is TGTGCCAGCAGCCAAGCGCCGGGACAGGGTTCGGGGGTCTATGGCTACACCTTC. It encodes CASSQAPGQGSGVYGYTF.

The chain employs TRBV4-1 and TRBJ2-1; possibly TRBD2 for D (7 bases). V dropped 4 bases and J dropped 8 bases, with 15 bases sitting between them. This CDR3 spans 14 amino acids. Germline loops: CDR1 MGHRA, CDR2 YSYEKL. CDR3 sequence (DNA): TGCGCCAGCAGCCTCAATGGGGGGGCCTATGAGCAGTTCTTC. Encoded protein: CASSLNGGAYEQFF.

In this sample, this clone turned up a few times. This CDR3 is CATSRGRDRVNYGYTF. DNA of the CDR3: TGTGCCACCAGCAGAGGCCGGGACAGGGTGAACTATGGCTACACCTTC. This chain joins TRBV15 and TRBJ1-2; TRBD1 agrees at 9 bases. Germline V gene lookup returns CDR1 LNHNV and CDR2 YYDKDF (reference sequence). V shed 1 base and J 2 bases; nucleotides not matched to a gene: 5. The CDR3 runs to 16 residues.

The CDR3 loop reads CATSREVGSYSNQPQHF. CDR3 coding DNA: TGTGCCACCAGCAGAGAGGTGGGTAGCTATAGCAATCAGCCCCAGCATTTT. This chain links TRBV15 with TRBJ1-5; D ambiguous. The CDR3 is 17 residues long. V was cut by 0 bases and J by 0 bases, with 12 bases left in between. The germline V gene has CDR1 LNHNV and CDR2 YYDKDF (reference sequence).

The chain has TRBV6-5 and TRBJ1-1, with TRBD1 identical over 8 bases. Germline V gives CDR1 MNHEY, CDR2 SVGAGI. V was pared by 5 bases and J by 1 base, with 3 bases of the junction left unmatched. The CDR3 spans 14 residues. The CDR3 protein is CASSKQGGNTEAFF. The CDR3 DNA is TGTGCCAGCAGTAAACAGGGGGGGAACACTGAAGCTTTCTTT.

The chain uses TRBV28 and TRBJ1-1; 8 nucleotides align to TRBD1. The CDR3 sequence is 19 residues long. J gave up 1 base and V 1 base, and 14 bases lay outside the gene matches. Germline lookup yields CDR1 MDHEN and CDR2 SYDVKM. CDR3 in DNA: TGTGCCAGCAGTTTATTCCCAAATCTAAAGACAGGGGAGAACACTGAAGCTTTCTTT. Its protein product is CASSLFPNLKTGENTEAFF.

The rearrangement uses TRBV7-2 and TRBJ1-1, with D tentatively TRBD1 (5 bases). The CDR3 loop spans 12 amino acids. Trimming pared 5 bases from V and 8 bases from J, leaving 12 bases between. Germline CDR1 and CDR2: SGHTA and FQGNSA. CDR3 DNA sequence: TGTGCCAGCAGCCCAGACGGGGGGGAAGCTTTCTTT. Translated: CASSPDGGEAFF. Full variable domain (remainder filled in from reference TRBV7-2 and TRBJ1-1): GAGVSQSPSNKVTEKGKDVELRCDPISGHTALYWYRQSLGQGLEFLIYFQGNSAPDKSGLPSDRFSAERTGGSVSTLTIQRTQQEDSAVYLCASSPDGGEAFFGQGTRLTVV.

This clone came up once. The chain links TRBV6-1 to TRBJ2-7; 8 bases match TRBD1. The germline V gene encodes CDR1 MNHNS and CDR2 SASEGT. The CDR3 consists of 13 residues. V was pared by 7 bases and J by 0 bases, with 2 bases of the junction left unmatched. CDR3: CASIGTGSYEQYV. In DNA form, the CDR3 reads TGTGCCAGCATCGGGACAGGCTCCTACGAGCAGTACGTC.

This clone was seen a few times. The J gene is TRBJ1-1, the V gene TRBV5-8; TRBD1 agrees at 7 bases. This CDR3 has 14 amino acids. Germline CDR1 SGHTS, CDR2 YDEGEE. V lost 2 bases to trimming and J lost 1 base; unmatched junction nucleotides: 2. The CDR3 DNA is TGTGCCAGCAGCTTACAGGGGTCGAACACTGAAGCTTTCTTT. As protein: CASSLQGSNTEAFF.

Written as DNA, the CDR3 is TGCGCCAGCAGTGAGGGATTTATCAGGGGGCGGACCACTGAAGCTTTCTTT. This codes for CASSEGFIRGRTTEAFF. The chain links TRBV10-1 to TRBJ1-1; 8 nucleotides line up with TRBD1. Germline V gene data show CDR1 as WNHNN and CDR2 as SYGVQD (reference sequence). V lost 2 bases to trimming and J lost 4 bases; unmatched junction nucleotides: 12. This CDR3 spans 17 amino acids.

This clone was seen more than once but under ten times. The chain uses TRBV9 and TRBJ2-1, with TRBD1 identical over 8 bases. From germline, CDR1 is SGDLS and CDR2 YYNGEE. V trimming: 0 bases; J trimming: 7 bases; junction bases outside the gene matches: 6. The CDR3 has 15 residues. The CDR3, as DNA: TGTGCCAGCAGCGTAGGGCAGGGGGCGGGTAATGAGCAGTTCTTC. Translated: CASSVGQGAGNEQFF.

The chain recombines TRBV19 with TRBJ2-5; a possible D gene is TRBD1 (6 bases). The length of the CDR3 is 13 residues. Looked up from germline, CDR1 is LNHDA and CDR2 is SQIVND (reference sequence). Deletions cut 9 bases from V and 5 bases from J, with 16 bases between. The CDR3 bases are TGTGCCAGCACGGGGCTCCAGGGGGAGACCCAGTACTTC. This sequence encodes CASTGLQGETQYF.

This chain uses TRBV5-1 with TRBJ1-1; TRBD1 matches at 8 bases. Germline CDR1 reads SGHRS; CDR2 reads YFSETQ. The CDR3 loop spans 16 amino acids. Germline trimming cut 2 bases from V and 5 bases from J; bases unmatched to any gene: 11. As DNA, the CDR3 is TGCGCCAGCAGCTTTATGTCAGGGGGCGCGGGAACTGAAGCTTTCTTT. Its translation: CASSFMSGGAGTEAFF.

This rearrangement joins TRBV5-4 to TRBJ1-1; D gene ambiguous. Germline values: CDR1 SGHNT, CDR2 YYREEE (reference sequence). The CDR3 extends over 11 amino acids. V lost 2 bases to trimming and J lost 4 bases, with 3 bases between them. The CDR3 bases are TGTGCCAGCAGCTTCGGCACTGAAGCTTTCTTT. Translated, it gives CASSFGTEAFF.

This clone turned up a few times. The V and J genes are TRBV11-2 and TRBJ1-5; 7 bases are a match to TRBD1. CDR1 is SGHAT, CDR2 FQNNGV, per germline. The length of the CDR3 is 16 residues. V gave up 1 base and J gave up 5 bases; unmatched junction bases: 8. In DNA, the CDR3 is TGTGCCAGCAGCTTAGGATTAGGGGGCACGGATCAGCCCCAGCATTTT. It specifies CASSLGLGGTDQPQHF. The whole variable domain, filled in from reference TRBV11-2 and TRBJ1-5, reads EAGVAQSPRYKIIEKRQSVAFWCNPISGHATLYWYQQILGQGPKLLIQFQNNGVVDDSQLPKDRFSAERLKGVDSTLKIQPAKLEDSAVYLCASSLGLGGTDQPQHFGDGTRLSIL.

The V gene is TRBV2, the J gene TRBJ2-3; TRBD2 matches at 10 bases. Germline V lookup: CDR1 SNHLY, CDR2 FYNNEI. Germline trimming cut 6 bases from V and 5 bases from J; bases unmatched to any gene: 11. The CDR3 runs to 16 residues. CDR3 amino acids: CASRGGAGGPGDTQYF. The CDR3, as DNA: TGTGCCAGCAGGGGTGGAGCGGGAGGGCCGGGAGATACGCAGTATTTT.

This clone was seen a single time. The gene calls are TRBV5-1 and TRBJ2-7; the match to TRBD2 covers 11 bases. The junction had 8 bases not matched to a gene; V was cut back by 0 bases and J by 6 bases. Germline V CDR1 and CDR2: SGHRS, YFSETQ. The CDR3 is made up of 16 amino acids. Written as DNA, the CDR3 is TGCGCCAGCAGCTTGGCCTTAGCGGGAGGGCCGTCCGAGCAGTACTTC. Its translation is CASSLALAGGPSEQYF.

The V and J genes are TRBV9 and TRBJ2-3, with D possibly TRBD2 on 5 matching bases. The CDR3 covers 15 residues. The ends were cut back, 3 bases at V and 0 bases at J, with 11 bases in the middle. CDR1 is SGDLS, CDR2 YYNGEE, per germline. The DNA of the CDR3 is TGTGCCAGCAGCGCTTCAGCGGATAGCACAGATACGCAGTATTTT. Translating gives CASSASADSTDTQYF.

V usage is TRBV11-1 and J usage is TRBJ2-2, with TRBD2 matching over 9 bases. This CDR3 is built from 14 residues. Germline V lookup: CDR1 SGHAT, CDR2 FQDESV (reference sequence). The J segment lost 7 bases and the V segment lost 5 bases, leaving 5 bases of the junction unmatched. The CDR3 here is CASSLGLASGELFF. The CDR3, as DNA: TGTGCCAGCAGCCTGGGACTAGCAAGCGGGGAGCTGTTTTTT.

J is TRBJ2-3 and V is TRBV9; the D gene is possibly TRBD1 (5 bases). This CDR3 is 13 amino acids long. Trimming removed 0 bases from V and 7 bases from J, with 9 bases in between. Germline assignment: CDR1 SGDLS and CDR2 YYNGEE. DNA of the CDR3: TGTGCCAGCAGCGTAGATCAGGGAAATACGCAGTATTTT. It is translated as CASSVDQGNTQYF.

The chain links TRBV5-8 to TRBJ1-2; D remains unclear. The CDR3 has 12 residues. Germline-derived CDR1 and CDR2 are SGHTS and YDEGEE. The ends were cut back, 6 bases at V and 5 bases at J, with 11 bases in the middle. The DNA of the CDR3 is TGTGCCAGCACCCAACGGGGTTATGGCTACACCTTC. Translating it yields CASTQRGYGYTF.

The chain links TRBV7-6 to TRBJ1-1; D is ambiguous. Trimming removed 0 bases from V and 3 bases from J, with 11 bases in between. The CDR3 spans 15 residues. CDR1 and CDR2 from the germline V gene are SGHVS and FNYEAQ. For the CDR3, the DNA is TGTGCCAGCAGCTTAGCGAGGGTATTGGACACTGAAGCTTTCTTT. Protein: CASSLARVLDTEAFF.

The CDR3 nucleotides are TGTGCCAGCACCCCTAACTCGTTCGGACTAGCGGGATACGAGCAGTACTTC. Amino acids: CASTPNSFGLAGYEQYF. This chain joins TRBV27 and TRBJ2-7; TRBD2 agrees at 12 bases. After removal of 7 bases from V and 4 bases from J, the junction contained 14 bases not matched to a gene. Per the germline V gene, CDR1 is MNHEY and CDR2 is SMNVEV (reference sequence). This CDR3 region has 17 residues.

The V and J genes are TRBV7-2 and TRBJ2-5; 7 bases fit TRBD1. The V gene end was trimmed by 5 bases and the J gene end by 3 bases; junction bases not matched to a gene: 9. The CDR3 is 15 residues long. Germline CDR1 and CDR2: SGHTA and FQGNSA. The CDR3 region is CASSARDSGEETQYF. The CDR3 DNA reads TGTGCCAGCAGCGCTCGGGACAGTGGGGAAGAGACCCAGTACTTC.

The J gene is TRBJ2-4, the V gene TRBV2; D is ambiguous. Germline V gives CDR1 SNHLY, CDR2 FYNNEI. V dropped 8 bases and J dropped 0 bases, with 8 bases sitting between them. The CDR3 spans 13 residues. As DNA, the CDR3 is TGTGCCAGCTTATCGTTAGCCAAAAACATTCAGTACTTC. Its translation is CASLSLAKNIQYF.